A single sample is the source of the 15 T cell receptor beta chains below, sequenced in a study of cytomegalovirus exposure and HLA in healthy donors. Use of 60 Vbeta and 13 Jbeta primers characterized the PCR. Libraries were prepared by immunoSEQ multiplex PCR; TCRdb keeps only in-frame clonotypes and omits some of them. The table lists approximately 110,000 clones, 55% to 65% of them singletons. Sequenced: PBMCs. These receptors were taken from a man in his thirties or forties in good health and CMV-seropositive.

The rearrangement uses TRBV7-9 and TRBJ1-2; a weak D match, TRBD1 (5 bases). This CDR3 has 14 amino acids. Trimming removed 11 bases from V and 6 bases from J, with 22 bases in between. Per germline, CDR1 SEHNR and CDR2 FQNEAQ (reference sequence). Written as DNA, the CDR3 is TGTGCCGAGGAGGGGCAAACGCTAAAGAATGGCTACACCTTC. Its translation is CAEEGQTLKNGYTF.

The chain employs TRBV5-5 and TRBJ1-6; a weak D match, TRBD1 (5 bases). V was clipped by 4 bases and J by 6 bases, with 8 bases between them. CDR1 is SGHKS, CDR2 YYEKEE, per germline (reference sequence). This CDR3 region has 13 residues. The CDR3 nucleotides read TGTGCCAGCAGCGGCCAGGGTAATTCACCCCTCCACTTT. Protein: CASSGQGNSPLHF.

V is TRBV9 and J is TRBJ1-6, with no clear D. Germline CDR1 reads SGDLS; CDR2 reads YYNGEE. The CDR3 contains 13 residues. Trimming stripped 0 bases from V and 7 bases from J, with 5 bases between. The CDR3 region is CASSVASNSPLHF. The DNA of the CDR3 is TGTGCCAGCAGCGTAGCTTCGAATTCACCCCTCCACTTT. The whole variable domain, filled in from reference TRBV9 and TRBJ1-6, reads DSGVTQTPKHLITATGQRVTLRCSPRSGDLSVYWYQQSLDQGLQFLIQYYNGEERAKGNILERFSAQQFPDLHSELNLSSLELGDSALYFCASSVASNSPLHFGNGTRLTVT.

The chain uses TRBV15 and TRBJ2-1, with 7 bases identical to TRBD2. Germline V gene data show CDR1 as LNHNV and CDR2 as YYDKDF (reference sequence). V trimming: 3 bases; J trimming: 6 bases; junction bases outside the gene matches: 14. This CDR3 contains 17 residues. The CDR3 nucleotides read TGTGCCACCAGCAGTAGCCCTAGCGGCGCGGACCTCAATGAGCAGTTCTTC. This codes for CATSSSPSGADLNEQFF.

The J gene is TRBJ2-1, the V gene TRBV7-9; 8 positions agree with TRBD2. With V trimmed by 6 bases and J by 3 bases, 4 bases remained unmatched. Germline V CDR1 and CDR2: SEHNR, FQNEAQ (reference sequence). CDR3 length equals 14 residues. CDR3: CASSSGLDYNEQFF. The CDR3 nucleotides are TGTGCCAGCAGTTCGGGACTAGACTACAATGAGCAGTTCTTC.

The V call is TRBV5-4, the J call TRBJ2-7; possibly TRBD2 for D (5 bases). Germline V gives CDR1 SGHNT, CDR2 YYREEE (reference sequence). This CDR3 is built from 16 residues. V lost 1 base to trimming and J lost 6 bases, with 20 bases between them. The DNA of the CDR3 is TGTGCCAGCAGCTTGCAACTGGGCCGAGCGGCGGGCGAGCAGTACTTC. Protein: CASSLQLGRAAGEQYF.

The genes are TRBV7-9 and TRBJ1-1; D is unclear. Germline assignment: CDR1 SEHNR and CDR2 FQNEAQ (reference sequence). This CDR3 contains 14 residues. Trimming removed 6 bases from V and 6 bases from J, with 17 bases in between. CDR3 sequence (DNA): TGTGCCAGCAGTCAAAATACGGATAGCGCTGAAGCTTTCTTT. Protein product: CASSQNTDSAEAFF.

The chain couples TRBV11-3 to TRBJ2-1, with unresolved D. From germline, CDR1 is SGHNT and CDR2 YENEEA. CDR3 length equals 11 residues. Trimming took 5 bases from V and 8 from J, leaving 7 bases between them. The DNA of the CDR3 is TGTGCCAGCAGCCCCCGGGATGAGCAGTTCTTC. Its protein is CASSPRDEQFF.

The J gene is TRBJ1-6, the V gene TRBV7-6; a weak D match, TRBD1 (5 bases). Germline CDR1 SGHVS, CDR2 FNYEAQ. V lost 0 bases and J 6 bases, leaving 9 bases between the germline ends. The CDR3 has 15 residues. This chain's CDR3 is CASSLADTVNSPLHF. DNA for the CDR3: TGTGCCAGCAGCTTAGCGGACACGGTTAATTCACCCCTCCACTTT.

The rearrangement links TRBV5-4 to TRBJ2-7; 7 positions agree with TRBD1. The CDR3 has 13 residues. Looked up from germline, CDR1 is SGHNT and CDR2 is YYREEE (reference sequence). Unmatched junction bases numbered 4, after V lost 4 bases and J lost 3 bases. Here the CDR3 reads CASSEGQDYEQYF. For the CDR3, the DNA is TGTGCCAGCAGCGAAGGACAGGACTACGAGCAGTACTTC.

This chain connects TRBV19 to TRBJ1-1, with D unresolved. This CDR3 is 11 amino acids long. Germline V gives CDR1 LNHDA, CDR2 SQIVND (reference sequence). Between the trimmed V and J ends, which lost 6 bases and 9 bases, there was a span of 11 bases. In nucleotides, the CDR3 is TGTGCCAGTAGCCGCGGTCTTAAAGCTTTCTTT. As protein: CASSRGLKAFF.

V gene TRBV15 combines with J gene TRBJ1-2; no clear D gene. V lost 0 bases and J lost 7, with 9 bases in between. The CDR3 totals 13 residues. CDR1 and CDR2 (germline): LNHNV, YYDKDF (reference sequence). CDR3 amino acids: CATSRDQVGGYTF. CDR3 bases: TGTGCCACCAGCAGAGATCAAGTCGGTGGCTACACCTTC.

The rearrangement joins TRBV7-9 to TRBJ2-1; 11 bases fit TRBD2. J was trimmed by 7 bases and V by 5 bases; bases with no gene match: 16. The CDR3 extends over 18 amino acids. Germline lookup yields CDR1 SEHNR and CDR2 FQNEAQ (reference sequence). The CDR3: CASSHLKLIAGGFNEQFF. In DNA, the CDR3 is TGTGCCAGCAGCCACCTAAAGCTTATAGCGGGGGGGTTTAATGAGCAGTTCTTC.

The rearrangement joins TRBV11-3 to TRBJ2-5; 8 bases are a match to TRBD2. With 5 bases clipped from V and 0 bases from J, the junction kept 11 bases outside the gene matches. The CDR3 has 17 residues. Germline lookup yields CDR1 SGHNT and CDR2 YENEEA. In nucleotides, the CDR3 is TGTGCCAGCAGCGAGGATACCGGGGGGGCAAACCAAGAGACCCAGTACTTC. It specifies CASSEDTGGANQETQYF.

The chain couples TRBV7-8 to TRBJ1-5; 7 nucleotides agree with TRBD1. The germline gives CDR1 SGHVS, CDR2 FQNEAQ. J lost 6 bases, V lost 1 base, and 6 bases had no gene match. The CDR3 is 15 residues long. The CDR3 is CASSLDTGARQPQHF. The CDR3 bases are TGTGCCAGCAGCTTAGATACAGGGGCCCGTCAGCCCCAGCATTTT. Full variable domain (remainder filled in from reference TRBV7-8 and TRBJ1-5): GAGVSQSPRYKVAKRGQDVALRCDPISGHVSLFWYQQALGQGPEFLTYFQNEAQLDKSGLPSDRFFAERPEGSVSTLKIQRTQQEDSAVYLCASSLDTGARQPQHFGDGTRLSIL.